The 25 T cell receptor beta chains listed next were all sequenced from one sample in a study of CD8+ T cells in alopecia areata. The treatment here: oral pan-JAK inhibitor, 5-10 mg twice daily. cDNA serving as the sequencing template came from extracted, reverse transcribed RNA. Generated by immunoSEQ multiplex PCR, the TCRdb table keeps only in-frame clones and is missing some. The table records about 280,000 clones, roughly 64% of them present only once. The sample in question was CD4+ T cells sorted from blood, obtained at week 24, from a patient treated with tofacitinib. The receptors were gathered from a human donor with alopecia areata.

The chain has TRBV4-3 and TRBJ1-2; D gene uncertain. Germline CDR1 LGHNA, CDR2 YSLEER. The CDR3 covers 14 residues. V was pared by 6 bases and J by 3 bases, with 14 bases between. The CDR3 loop is CASSKAGAYYGYTF. The DNA of the CDR3 is TGCGCCAGCAGTAAAGCGGGTGCATACTATGGCTACACCTTC.

V usage is TRBV5-6 and J usage is TRBJ2-1, with D perhaps TRBD2 (7 bases). With 0 bases removed from V and 4 bases from J, the gap between germline ends came to 14 bases. The CDR3 totals 16 residues. Per germline, CDR1 SGHDT and CDR2 YYEEEE. The CDR3 spells CASSLVTGGLYNEQFF. The CDR3, as DNA: TGTGCCAGCAGCTTGGTTACCGGGGGGCTATACAATGAGCAGTTCTTC.

V is TRBV28 and J is TRBJ2-7, with TRBD1 matching over 9 bases. The CDR3 has 15 amino acids. CDR1 MDHEN and CDR2 SYDVKM come from the germline V gene. The V and J ends lost 7 bases and 1 base, in that order; junction bases with no gene match: 8. The CDR3 sequence is CASIESGTGSYEQYF. The CDR3, as DNA: TGTGCCAGCATTGAATCCGGGACAGGGTCCTACGAGCAGTACTTC.

The sample holds one count of this clone. J is TRBJ2-1 and V is TRBV4-2, with 14 bases identical to TRBD2. With 0 bases clipped from V and 4 bases from J, the junction kept 5 bases outside the gene matches. In germline, CDR1 is LGHNA, CDR2 YNFKEQ. This CDR3 comprises 18 residues. CDR3: CASSQDAGLAGEYNEQFF. DNA for the CDR3: TGTGCCAGCAGCCAAGATGCGGGACTAGCGGGGGAGTACAATGAGCAGTTCTTC.

The chain combines TRBV2 with TRBJ2-2, with 7 nucleotides matching TRBD2. In germline, CDR1 is SNHLY, CDR2 FYNNEI. The CDR3 loop spans 16 amino acids. The V and J ends lost 3 bases and 0 bases, in that order; junction bases with no gene match: 4. The CDR3 spells CASSEELASNTGELFF. As DNA, the CDR3 is TGTGCCAGCAGTGAGGAACTAGCGTCGAACACCGGGGAGCTGTTTTTT. The whole variable domain, remainder taken from reference TRBV2 and TRBJ2-2, is EPEVTQTPSHQVTQMGQEVILRCVPISNHLYFYWYRQILGQKVEFLVSFYNNEISEKSEIFDDQFSVERPDGSNFTLKIRSTKLEDSAMYFCASSEELASNTGELFFGEGSRLTVL.

The genes are TRBV29-1 and TRBJ2-3; D call uncertain. Trimming left V 3 bases short and J 0 bases short, with 7 bases between. The CDR3 extends over 13 amino acids. The germline V gene has CDR1 SQVTM and CDR2 ANQGSEA. The CDR3 DNA reads as TGCAGCGTTGACCTGCGGAGCACAGATACGCAGTATTTT. This sequence encodes CSVDLRSTDTQYF.

As concerns this clone: The sample carries other DNA sequences with the same CDR3. V is TRBV7-2 and J is TRBJ2-3; D unclear. Germline loops: CDR1 SGHTA, CDR2 FQGNSA. V was cut by 1 base and J by 4 bases, with 3 bases left in between. The CDR3 loop spans 12 amino acids. CDR3 in amino acids: CASSLVADTQYF. The CDR3 DNA sequence: TGTGCCAGCAGCTTAGTCGCAGATACGCAGTATTTT.

This clone has just one count. V and J are TRBV29-1 and TRBJ1-1; D unresolved. The germline gives CDR1 SQVTM, CDR2 ANQGSEA. Trimming left V 7 bases short and J 3 bases short, with 6 bases between. CDR3 length equals 10 residues. CDR3 amino acids: CSASDTEAFF. The CDR3, as DNA: TGCAGCGCCTCGGACACTGAAGCTTTCTTT.

The V gene is TRBV6-5, the J gene TRBJ2-1; the D gene is possibly TRBD2 (6 bases). CDR1 and CDR2 from the germline V gene are MNHEY and SVGAGI. V was cut by 6 bases and J by 3 bases, with 9 bases left in between. This CDR3 contains 13 residues. The CDR3 reads CASRGLGYNEQFF. The CDR3 bases are TGTGCCAGCAGGGGACTCGGCTACAATGAGCAGTTCTTC.

The genes are TRBV19 and TRBJ1-1; D uncertain. The CDR3 is 14 residues long. Trimming removed 1 base at V and 1 base at J, with 7 bases between. Germline CDR1 is LNHDA and CDR2 is SQIVND (reference sequence). Written as DNA, the CDR3 is TGTGCCAGTAGTATAGTCTATGGGAACACTGAAGCTTTCTTT. It codes for CASSIVYGNTEAFF.

This chain connects TRBV19 to TRBJ2-7, with D unclear. The germline V gene has CDR1 LNHDA and CDR2 SQIVND (reference sequence). The ends were cut back, 4 bases at V and 3 bases at J, with 10 bases in the middle. This CDR3 region has 13 residues. The DNA for the CDR3 is TGTGCCAGTAGTACCTCCCCCTACTACGAGCAGTACTTC. The encoded protein is CASSTSPYYEQYF.

The chain is built from TRBV30 and TRBJ1-4, with 9 bases that match TRBD1. This CDR3 contains 13 residues. The J segment lost 3 bases and the V segment lost 5 bases, leaving 1 base of the junction unmatched. The germline V gene encodes CDR1 GTSNPN and CDR2 SVGIG (reference sequence). CDR3: CAWGQGPNEKLFF. DNA of the CDR3: TGTGCCTGGGGACAGGGGCCTAATGAAAAACTGTTTTTT.

The CDR3 DNA is TGTGCCTGGAGTCCAGGGTCCTACTACGAGCAGTACTTC. Its protein product is CAWSPGSYYEQYF. This chain connects TRBV30 to TRBJ2-7, with D possibly being TRBD1 (5 bases). From germline, CDR1 is GTSNPN and CDR2 SVGIG (reference sequence). V lost 2 bases and J lost 3, with 11 bases in between. The CDR3 consists of 13 residues.

This clone was seen only a few times. The chain employs TRBV7-2 and TRBJ2-3, with no clear D. From germline, CDR1 is SGHTA and CDR2 FQGNSA. V was pared by 4 bases and J by 2 bases, with 13 bases between. This CDR3 region has 15 residues. The DNA for the CDR3 is TGTGCCAGCAGCTCCCTCAACTGGGCCACAGATACGCAGTATTTT. This encodes CASSSLNWATDTQYF.

J is TRBJ1-5 and V is TRBV4-3; D ambiguous. Germline loops: CDR1 LGHNA, CDR2 YSLEER. Trimming took off 1 base at V and 3 bases at J, with 4 bases between the two ends. The CDR3 is 13 amino acids. CDR3 nucleotide sequence: TGCGCCAGCAGCCAAGGTCCCAATCAGCCCCAGCATTTT. This sequence encodes CASSQGPNQPQHF.

This clone was seen a handful of times. This chain uses TRBV2 with TRBJ2-1, with D uncertain. In germline, CDR1 is SNHLY, CDR2 FYNNEI. This CDR3 has 12 residues. The V end was cut by 5 bases, the J end by 15 bases, with 17 bases between. CDR3 region: CASSPENPLGFF. The CDR3 DNA reads as TGTGCCAGCAGTCCAGAGAACCCTCTCGGGTTCTTC.

The V gene is TRBV27, the J gene TRBJ2-7, with D possibly called TRBD1 or TRBD2 (5 bases each). Germline lookup yields CDR1 MNHEY and CDR2 SMNVEV (reference sequence). This CDR3 comprises 13 residues. Trimming shortened V by 9 bases and J by 5 bases, and 17 bases separated the two germline ends. The CDR3 protein is CASSGAGRNEQYF. Written as DNA, the CDR3 is TGTGCCAGTTCCGGGGCAGGGCGCAACGAGCAGTACTTC.

This clone occurred a few times. The V gene is TRBV4-3, the J gene TRBJ1-2; D gene unclear. This CDR3 spans 15 amino acids. CDR1 and CDR2 from the germline V gene are LGHNA and YSLEER. V lost 0 bases, J lost 0 bases, and 8 bases lay in between. CDR3 DNA sequence: TGCGCCAGCAGCCAAGATGGACCGTCTAACTATGGCTACACCTTC. This codes for CASSQDGPSNYGYTF.

The chain couples TRBV7-2 to TRBJ2-2; TRBD1 matches at 7 bases. The V gene's germline CDR1 is SGHTA and CDR2 FQGNSA. The CDR3 consists of 15 residues. The J segment lost 3 bases and the V segment lost 5 bases, leaving 6 bases of the junction unmatched. CDR3 nucleotide sequence: TGTGCCAGCAGCGACAGGGTTCGCTACACCGGGGAGCTGTTTTTT. Its translation: CASSDRVRYTGELFF.

The gene calls are TRBV11-2 and TRBJ2-2; TRBD2 aligns across 9 bases. CDR1 and CDR2 from the germline V gene are SGHAT and FQNNGV. CDR3 length: 15 amino acids. The V segment lost 5 bases and the J segment 7 bases; nucleotides outside the gene matches: 8. CDR3: CASSPSGGQVGELFF. The CDR3 nucleotides are TGTGCCAGCAGCCCAAGCGGGGGGCAGGTCGGGGAGCTGTTTTTT.

The V gene is TRBV28, the J gene TRBJ2-1; 9 nucleotides align to TRBD2. Unmatched junction bases numbered 6, after V lost 8 bases and J lost 13 bases. CDR3 size: 11 residues. Germline V gene data show CDR1 as MDHEN and CDR2 as SYDVKM. The CDR3 coding sequence is TGTGCCAGCGGGACTAGCCGAATCCAGTTCTTC. It is translated as CASGTSRIQFF.

This clone has just one count. This chain joins TRBV9 and TRBJ2-7; D is ambiguous. The CDR3 covers 13 residues. From germline, CDR1 is SGDLS and CDR2 YYNGEE. Trimming cost V 4 bases and J 3 bases, with 11 bases left between them. The DNA of the CDR3 is TGTGCCAGCAGCCCACCCTTTCGCTACGAGCAGTACTTC. It codes for CASSPPFRYEQYF.

This chain links TRBV4-2 with TRBJ1-1; D gene unclear. CDR1 is LGHNA and CDR2 is YNFKEQ in the germline V gene. The CDR3 extends over 13 amino acids. V was clipped by 4 bases and J by 1 base, with 7 bases between them. For the CDR3, the DNA is TGTGCCAGCAGCCCCCGGAAGAACACTGAAGCTTTCTTT. Translation gives CASSPRKNTEAFF.

The rearrangement uses TRBV29-1 and TRBJ2-1; TRBD2 agrees at 15 bases. Germline trimming cut 4 bases from V and 10 bases from J; bases unmatched to any gene: 5. This CDR3 is 14 amino acids long. Germline V gene data show CDR1 as SQVTM and CDR2 as ANQGSEA. The CDR3, as DNA: TGCAGCGTTGGTCGGACTAGCGGGGGGGCCGAGCAGTTCTTC. This translates into CSVGRTSGGAEQFF.

The gene calls are TRBV29-1 and TRBJ2-1, with 16 nucleotides matching TRBD2. Germline V gives CDR1 SQVTM, CDR2 ANQGSEA. The CDR3 has 15 amino acids. The V and J ends lost 2 bases and 9 bases, in that order; junction bases with no gene match: 4. CDR3 in amino acids: CSVEIGTSGGGEQFF. The CDR3 coding sequence is TGCAGCGTTGAAATTGGGACTAGCGGGGGGGGTGAGCAGTTCTTC.